This T cell receptor beta chain appears in the sequencing data of a study of blood T cell repertoires in COVID-19 (dated by TCRdb to 2018 to 2021). About the investigation overall: The collaborator samples originated in the United States, Italy and Spain and spanned the acute and convalescent phases of COVID-19. The material from the prospective study consisted of cDNA or gDNA derived from T cells, B-cell-depleted T cells, or PBMCs. The sample metadata nearly always contained a de-identified subject ID, COVID-19 status, age in years and sex. The repertoires were released in a freely available public database intended as a resource for research on the immune response to SARS-CoV-2. Samples came from the ongoing ImmuneRACE study (first 160 participants) plus 1,254 subjects from 6 global collaborators. Where available, HLA class I and class II types were obtained from metadata supplied by the sample provider rather than from assay-based typing. The dataset comprised deeply sampled blood TCRbeta repertoires from subjects exposed to, actively infected with, or recovered from COVID-19. The investigation overall reported the following: Clinical and demographic metadata were provided uncurated, with the amount varying by source and participant.

Remarks on this clone: The target of this receptor is not known. Base qualities are not at hand, and no much larger clone is one base apart.

Collaborating institutions collected whole blood in K2EDTA tubes following their own protocols. For TCRbeta analysis, collaborator samples were shipped as frozen whole blood, as isolated PBMCs, or as DNA extracted from either sample type. CDR3 length: 16 amino acids, cysteine to phenylalanine. The entry retains the CDR3 DNA only, 48 bases that are in frame from base 1. V is pared back by 3 bases and J by 0 bases, with 14 bases lying between the germline termini. CDR1 SGHTA and CDR2 FQGNSA were looked up in the germline V gene. TCRbeta CDR3 regions were amplified from genomic DNA by means of the immunoSEQ Assay, a bias-controlled multiplex PCR. Regarding the original processing steps: Within the assay, amplification of reference gene primers was used to estimate how many nucleated cells each sample contained. To quantify the absolute abundance of each unique TCRbeta CDR3 rearrangement, sequence reads were collapsed and filtered. For each sample, productive Simpson clonality was calculated by taking the square root of Simpson's diversity index across productive rearrangements. TCRdb holds this immuneACCESS table with in-frame rearrangements only. Some clones are missing; in checked studies, unresolved V genes explain under half, and the rest has no known cause. Clonal size and the V and J genes are those of that table, whereas D and trimming came from the DNA. This sample is represented by about 200,000 clones; approximately 81% of them were singletons. In total, the top ten clones hold 4.5% to 5% of the sample.

The clonotype was recovered from a woman aged 80 or over with acute or convalescent COVID-19. Sequencing input: peripheral blood. This chain is built from TRBV7-2 and TRBJ2-5, and the D gene may be TRBD2, 5 bases matching. The DNA sequence is as follows: TGTGCCAGCAGCTTCGGGGTAGGAGAGTACCAAGAGACCCAGTACTTC. The resulting protein is CASSFGVGEYQETQYF.